This T cell receptor beta chain comes out of a study of cytomegalovirus exposure and HLA in healthy donors. Germline lookup yields CDR1 SGHDN and CDR2 FVKESK. The CDR3 extends over 12 amino acids. V was shortened by 3 bases and J by 6 bases, with 7 bases between the two germline ends. A multiplex PCR was run with 60 Vbeta primers and 13 Jbeta primers. Some clones are missing from TCRdb's copy, which holds only in-frame ones; the method was immunoSEQ multiplex PCR. The profile shows fewer than 150,000 clones, around 75% of them singletons. This chain uses TRBV14 with TRBJ2-3; no clear D gene. The sample was PBMCs. The TCR sequence derives from a man in his thirties or forties in good health and CMV-seronegative. CDR3 DNA sequence: TGTGCCAGCAGCCAGTCAGCGGATACGCAGTATTTT. Protein product: CASSQSADTQYF. Full variable domain (remainder filled in from reference TRBV14 and TRBJ2-3): EAGVTQFPSHSVIEKGQTVTLRCDPISGHDNLYWYRRVMGKEIKFLLHFVKESKQDESGMPNNRFLAERTGGTYSTLKVQPAELEDSGVYFCASSQSADTQYFGPGTRLTVL.